Reported below is one T cell receptor beta chain. The record originates from a study of T cells in Graves' hyperthyroidism and ophthalmopathy. TCR beta CDR3 regions were amplified from RNA transcripts. The primer set for the first-round RT-PCR of the TCR CDR3 was HTBI. Using its own MiXCR run on the multiplex PCR reads, TCRdb lists one record per CDR3 protein. This table holds 600,000 to 800,000 distinct CDR3 sequences, about 35% found once. Uncontrolled infections, other autoimmune diseases, pregnancy or lactation led to exclusion of patients. The TCR sequence derives from a woman between 35 and 50 years old with Graves' hyperthyroidism. What was sequenced was blood.

The CDR3 is CASSEWDRPAGMNTEAFF. DNA of the CDR3: TGTGCCAGCAGCGAGTGGGACAGGCCCGCGGGAATGAACACTGAAGCTTTCTTT. The V gene is TRBV9, the J gene TRBJ1-1; 8 bases are shared with TRBD1. CDR1 is SGDLS and CDR2 is YYNGEE in the germline V gene. V gave up 3 bases and J gave up 0 bases; unmatched junction bases: 13. The CDR3 totals 18 residues.